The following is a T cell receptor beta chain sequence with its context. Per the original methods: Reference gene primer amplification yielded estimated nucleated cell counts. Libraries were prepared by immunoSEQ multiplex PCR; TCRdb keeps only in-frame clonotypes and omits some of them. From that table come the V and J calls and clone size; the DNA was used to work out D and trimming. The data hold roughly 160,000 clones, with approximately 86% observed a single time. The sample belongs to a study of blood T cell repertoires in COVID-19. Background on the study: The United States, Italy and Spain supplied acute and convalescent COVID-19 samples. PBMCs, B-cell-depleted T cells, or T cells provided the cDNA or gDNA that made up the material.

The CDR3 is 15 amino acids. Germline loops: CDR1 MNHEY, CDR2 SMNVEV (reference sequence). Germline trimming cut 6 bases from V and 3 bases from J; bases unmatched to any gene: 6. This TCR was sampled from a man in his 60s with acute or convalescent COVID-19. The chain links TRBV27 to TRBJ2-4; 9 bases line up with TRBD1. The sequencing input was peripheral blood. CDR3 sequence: CASSTTGQGKNIQYF. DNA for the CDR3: TGTGCCAGCAGCACCACGGGACAGGGCAAAAACATTCAGTACTTC.